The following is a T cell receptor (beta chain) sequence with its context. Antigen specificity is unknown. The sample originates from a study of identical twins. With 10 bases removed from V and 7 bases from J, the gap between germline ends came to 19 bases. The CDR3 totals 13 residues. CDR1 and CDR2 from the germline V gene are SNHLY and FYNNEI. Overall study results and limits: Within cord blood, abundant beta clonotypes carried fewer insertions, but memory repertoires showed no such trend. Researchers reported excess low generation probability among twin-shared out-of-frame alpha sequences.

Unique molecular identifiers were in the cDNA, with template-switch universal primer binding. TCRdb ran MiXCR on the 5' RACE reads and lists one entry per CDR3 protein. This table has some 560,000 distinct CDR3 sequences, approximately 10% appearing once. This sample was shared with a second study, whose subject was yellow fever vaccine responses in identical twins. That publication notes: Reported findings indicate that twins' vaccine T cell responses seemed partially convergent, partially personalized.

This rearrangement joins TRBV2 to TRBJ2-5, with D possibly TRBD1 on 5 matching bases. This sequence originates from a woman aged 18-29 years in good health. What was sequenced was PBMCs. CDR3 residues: CATRTGAFLTQYF. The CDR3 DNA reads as TGTGCCACCCGAACTGGGGCCTTTTTGACCCAGTACTTC.